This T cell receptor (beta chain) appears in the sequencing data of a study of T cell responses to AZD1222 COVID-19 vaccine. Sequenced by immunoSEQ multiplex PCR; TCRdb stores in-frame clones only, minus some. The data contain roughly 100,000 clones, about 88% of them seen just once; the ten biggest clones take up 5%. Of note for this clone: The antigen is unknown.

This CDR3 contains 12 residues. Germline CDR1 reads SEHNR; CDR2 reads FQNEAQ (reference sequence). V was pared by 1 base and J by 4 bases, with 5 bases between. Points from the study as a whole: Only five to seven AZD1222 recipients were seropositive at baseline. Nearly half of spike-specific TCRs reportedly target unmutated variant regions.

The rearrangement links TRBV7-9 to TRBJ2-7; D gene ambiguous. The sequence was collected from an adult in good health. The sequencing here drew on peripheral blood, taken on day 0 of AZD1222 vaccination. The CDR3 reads CASSLVSYEQYF. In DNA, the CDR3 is TGTGCCAGCAGCTTAGTTAGTTACGAGCAGTACTTC. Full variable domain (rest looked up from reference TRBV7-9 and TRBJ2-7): DTGVSQNPRHKITKRGQNVTFRCDPISEHNRLYWYRQTLGQGPEFLTYFQNEAQLEKSRLLSDRFSAERPKGSFSTLEIQRTEQGDSAMYLCASSLVSYEQYFGPGTRLTVT.